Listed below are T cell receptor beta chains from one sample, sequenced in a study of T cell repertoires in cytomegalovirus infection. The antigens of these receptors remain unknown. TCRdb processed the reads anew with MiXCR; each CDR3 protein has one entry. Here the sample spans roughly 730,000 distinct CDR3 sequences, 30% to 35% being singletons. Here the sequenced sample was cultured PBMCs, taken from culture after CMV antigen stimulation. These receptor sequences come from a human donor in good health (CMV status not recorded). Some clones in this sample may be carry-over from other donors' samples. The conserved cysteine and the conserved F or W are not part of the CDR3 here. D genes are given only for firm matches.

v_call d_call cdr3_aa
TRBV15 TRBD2 ATRWEGPYNEQF
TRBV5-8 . ASSQSPPGNTIY
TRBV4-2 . ASSQMRGPEDEQF
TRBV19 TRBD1 ASSGDRGRNEQF
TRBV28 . ASSLWARPLKAF
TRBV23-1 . ASSQGRVPHF
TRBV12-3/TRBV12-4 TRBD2 ATSLAGGFYNEQF
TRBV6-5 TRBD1 ASSRPGGQGYEQY
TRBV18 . ASSPSAGRLYYNEQF
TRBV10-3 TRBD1 AISESMDRGLGVQY
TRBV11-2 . ASRPGTGSTHSYNEQF